The subject of this entry is one TCR beta chain. This clone has only one observation. Its antigen specificity is not known. No base-level quality is on record; no much larger clone is a single base apart. The data are from a study of cytomegalovirus exposure and HLA in healthy donors (dated by TCRdb to the late 2010s). With regard to the full study: In an earlier analysis of approximately 500 of the donors, 276 Gb of sequence data and 100 million or so unique TCR beta sequences from about 179 million T cells were reported. Roughly 300 gigabases of sequencing data and approximately 85 million unique TCR sequences were included in an early release covering about 700 HLA-typed donors. The number of donors typed differed by locus, with about 629-630 for A, B, C, DRB1 and DQB1, roughly 550 for DQA1, some 570 for DPA1, and about 450 for DPB1. A later analysis re-analyzed previously published TCR beta repertoires from several hundred donors and added high-resolution HLA genotyping to study TCR occurrence patterns. Genome-wide SNP genotypes for about three fifths of the roughly 700 donors were used in a later genetic analysis, which treated that subset as a discovery cohort. An earlier analysis of a few hundred of the donors applied high-throughput TCR beta sequencing to assess whether each TCR beta V gene segment acted as functional or pseudogenic. A separate validation cohort of roughly 120 different subjects was used in addition to the approximately 670-subject first cohort. Among 300 to 500 genotyped donors of the cohort, an average of around 240,000 unique TCR beta nucleotide sequences was sequenced per donor, of which about 19% were non-productive. In the later analysis, no new phenotypic data were used to find candidate immune exposures; instead, reliance was placed on TCR beta sequences and their occurrence across donors. The genetic ancestry cluster associated with self-reported Caucasian donors included around four fifths of the 350 to 500 genotyped donors. HLA typing included class I and class II loci at four-digit resolution. Every repertoire in the discovery cohort had been generated on one and the same sequencing platform. Five DR-DQ haplotypes were treated as single units for association and clustering because of strong linkage in the cohort. Alongside the repertoire data, information on donor age, sex, ethnicity and CMV serostatus was compiled. To predict cytomegalovirus infection status, the study brought together high-throughput TCR immunosequencing, statistical association of individual TCRs with disease status, and machine learning. The study aimed to test whether cataloging public T cell receptors could reveal signatures of past pathogen exposure. The study used immunosequencing to profile the T cell repertoires of about 670 subjects and linked those repertoires to cytomegalovirus serostatus.

Overall results and qualifications from the work: A later genetic analysis reported fewer N-insertions in productive TCRs among donors in an Asian-associated ancestry cluster than the roughly 700-donor mean. According to a later analysis, parvovirus B19, influenza, CMV and Epstein-Barr virus appeared linked to several top co-occurrence clusters. A further reported finding was that TCR beta sequences accurately predicted the HLA-A and HLA-B alleles for most subjects in the first cohort. When HLA alleles, especially DR and DQ, strongly co-occurred, TCR associations were difficult to assign to individual alleles. In a later analysis, most CMV-associated TCR beta chains were found to appear HLA-restricted, with HLA associations seemingly driven largely by CMV exposure. The earlier analysis of around 600 of the donors excluded 15 to 20 rarely observed V segments, including chromosome 9 orphons, because counts were too low. Sequencing depth was assumed to be roughly uniform across donors in the presence/absence analyses, though that assumption may not hold. For the cohort, immune exposure information was limited to CMV serostatus. In both the original and validation cohorts, the classifier was reported to diagnose cytomegalovirus status with high specificity and sensitivity. The study listed 150 to 200 TCR beta chains as associated with cytomegalovirus. Compared with equally common non-associated chains, HLA-associated TCR beta chains in a later analysis were more clonally expanded and had lower generation probabilities. An earlier analysis of some 560 of the donors showed that most TCR beta V segments appeared in productive rearrangements either about 87% or about 30% of the time, which broadly matched IMGT annotations. In this cohort, only TCR beta chains were sequenced, and detectable features were limited by the absence of alpha or paired-chain data. A later genetic analysis associated a missense DCLRE1C variant with V-gene and J-gene trimming of TCR beta chains, and an independent cohort replicated the association. While some public TCRs were present in many individuals, most TCR sequences turned up only very rarely across donors. At a false discovery rate of 0.05, a later analysis linked around 17,000 TCR beta sequences to specific HLA alleles. The authors suggested that the approach could potentially be generalized to other disease states and immunological phenotypes. Because some donors lacked HLA typing at each locus, the association tests relied only on the typed subset. The 87-base-pair reads could not distinguish some IMGT-functional V segments, including TRBV6-2 and TRBV6-3, so those segments were excluded. Correlated functional status among segregating V segments might reflect linkage disequilibrium, but an unknown experimental factor could not be ruled out. A group of highly shared sequence variants was considered likely to be a technical artifact of the sequencing pipeline. According to a later analysis, TCR association rates differed among HLA loci, with DRB1 alleles showing the most associated TCRs and HLA-C alleles showing the fewest. In vitro tests confirmed that a few of the cytomegalovirus-associated TCR beta chains recognize cytomegalovirus antigens.

The cohort comprised fewer than 750 healthy bone marrow donors. Cohort members were all nominally healthy when sampled, although unrecorded immune exposures were likely present. The donor tested CMV seronegative and was one of the 352 seronegative cohort members. Each donor provided a peripheral blood sample, and peripheral blood mononuclear cells were used for TCR beta sequencing. Genomic DNA extraction from the blood cell samples was performed with the Qiagen DNeasy Blood Extraction Kit. The library was prepared using the immunoSEQ multiplex PCR assay. A mixture of 60 forward primers for TCR Vbeta segments and 13 reverse primers for TCR Jbeta segments was used in the multiplex PCR. The CDR3 region of rearranged TCR beta genes was amplified from genomic DNA by a multiplex PCR assay. The amplified TCR beta libraries were sequenced on the Illumina HiSeq System as 87-base-pair reads. The authors processed their data as follows. A later analysis counted about 80 million unique TCR beta chains across the roughly 700 repertoires, and 9 million to 14 million of these chains were shared by at least two donors. Raw reads were error-corrected and collapsed into unique sequences by a nearest-neighbor algorithm in which closely related sequences were merged to remove PCR and sequencing errors. CDR3 sequences were aligned to IMGT reference sequences to assign V, D and J gene segments. For a sequence to be retained, a match of at least six nucleotides to both a V gene segment and a J gene segment was required. A rearrangement counted as productive if the CDR3 had no stop codons and remained in frame with V and J, and every other rearrangement counted as non-productive. Following IMGT convention, CDR3 was defined as the stretch from the second conserved V-encoded cysteine up to the conserved J-encoded phenylalanine. In an earlier analysis of roughly 580 of the donors, sequences lacking an unambiguous match to a single V gene segment were excluded. An earlier analysis of several hundred of the donors classified V segments as functional when productive rearrangements were above 56.7% and as segregating when the standard deviation between donors was above 5%. To diagnose cytomegalovirus status from the catalog of TCR beta chain sequences, a statistical classification framework was built. In a later analysis, V and J genes were assigned by comparing TCR nucleotide sequences against IMGT/GENE-DB human TR gene sequences. The TCRdist pipeline was used in a later analysis to assign CDR3 sequences and most-parsimonious VDJ recombination scenarios. In a later analysis, every TCR beta chain was defined by the combination of its CDR3 amino acid sequence and its V-gene family, and reads without a unique V-gene family were dropped. A later analysis removed 450 to 600 highly shared, low-generation-probability nucleotide sequences to deal with suspected cross-contamination and a sequencing artifact. For each public chain, a later analysis derived a clonal expansion index from normalized ranks of inferred template counts within each repertoire. In a later analysis, generation probabilities were computed using a VDJ recombination model fitted to out-of-frame rearrangements, and the results were checked against IGoR. Hypergeometric tests were used in a later analysis to score TCR-TCR, TCR-HLA and TCR-CMV co-occurrence, with a repertoire-size bias correction applied to the TCR pairs. In a later analysis, false discovery rates were estimated by permuting HLA or CMV assignments 20 times. In a later analysis, co-occurring TCRs were grouped with DBSCAN, and TCRdist sequence similarity was added when clustering was performed within HLA-allele-positive subsets. Co-occurrence clustering excluded repertoires with fewer than 30,000 or more than 120,000 public chains, plus five with anomalous nucleotide sharing. This is the immuneACCESS table as TCRdb keeps it, with only in-frame sequences that have V and J called. A part of the clones is gone; compared with another copy, unresolved V genes explain less than half, and the rest is unexplained. V, J and clone size derive from that table, while D and trimming were established from the DNA sequence. For this sample there are some 93,000 clones; about four fifths appear just once. The ten biggest clones cover roughly 3.8% of the sample.

The germline V gene encodes CDR1 SEHNR and CDR2 FQNEAQ (reference sequence). Trimming removed 5 bases from V and 7 bases from J, leaving 15 bases between the germline ends. The CDR3 holds 15 amino acids from the cysteine to the phenylalanine. Here the CDR3 DNA is all that survives: 45 bases in frame from base 1. The specimen sequenced was PBMCs. The V and J genes are TRBV7-9 and TRBJ1-6, with a tentative D gene TRBD1 over 6 matching bases. The clonotype comes from a man aged 45-65 years in good health and CMV-seronegative. CDR3 reads: CASSPPGHVNSPLHF. The DNA sequence is given as TGTGCCAGCAGCCCGCCGGGACACGTCAATTCACCCCTCCACTTT.